The TCR beta chain described here comes from a study of T cells in Graves' hyperthyroidism and ophthalmopathy. Whole-study context: Upon initial diagnosis and before any treatment, peripheral blood was collected. Study-wide findings and caveats: Most thyroid clonotypes expanded above 0.001 were also detected in blood.

There were TCR beta CDR3 regions amplified from RNA transcripts. The HTBI set primed first-round TCR CDR3 RT-PCR. Each CDR3 protein gets one entry after TCRdb re-called the multiplex PCR reads with MiXCR. Among 450,000 to 650,000 distinct CDR3 sequences listed, about 14% were seen once. Germline CDR1 and CDR2: SEHNR and FQNEAQ (reference sequence). There are 12 residues in the CDR3. Trimming removed 6 bases from V and 5 bases from J, with 8 bases in between. This clonotype has only a few counts. Its specificity is unknown. In the ophthalmopathy cohort, Clinical Activity Score was at least 3, NOSPECS grade at least 4, and duration under 3 months. Orbital computed tomography, thyroid ultrasound, serum thyroxine and TRAb, and clinical symptoms together informed the diagnoses.

The chain is built from TRBV7-9 and TRBJ2-1, with no clear D. The clonotype originates from a young woman with Graves' ophthalmopathy. Material: blood. CDR3 sequence (DNA): TGTGCCAGCAGGCGGTCGGACAATGAGCAGTTCTTC. Its translation: CASRRSDNEQFF. Full variable domain (rest looked up from reference TRBV7-9 and TRBJ2-1): DTGVSQNPRHKITKRGQNVTFRCDPISEHNRLYWYRQTLGQGPEFLTYFQNEAQLEKSRLLSDRFSAERPKGSFSTLEIQRTEQGDSAMYLCASRRSDNEQFFGPGTRLTVL.